The 23 T cell receptor beta chains in this list originate from one sample, sequenced in a study of response to subunit inactivated influenza vaccine. TCRdb independently ran MiXCR on the RT-PCR reads; one entry per CDR3 protein. Found here are around 580,000 distinct CDR3 sequences, less than 15% of them singletons; the top ten hold over 8.5%. Sequenced here: PBMCs from blood, sampled 11 to 12 days after vaccination. Receptors originate from a man aged 50-59 years who received an inactivated influenza vaccine.

This clonotype was detected only a few times. The V and J genes are TRBV3-1 and TRBJ2-3; TRBD1 is a possible D gene (5 bases). V gave up 1 base and J gave up 2 bases, with 10 bases separating them. CDR1 and CDR2 (germline): LGHDT, YNNKEL (reference sequence). The CDR3 sequence is 15 residues long. The DNA of the CDR3 is TGTGCCAGCAGCCAAGGACAGATCCACACAGATACGCAGTATTTT. It translates to CASSQGQIHTDTQYF.

This clonotype was counted a few times. The chain joins TRBV28 to TRBJ2-7; D gene uncertain. This CDR3 has 11 residues. CDR1 is MDHEN, CDR2 SYDVKM, per germline. V was cut by 7 bases and J by 3 bases, with 7 bases left in between. The CDR3 DNA is TGTGCCAGCACCCGTTACTACGAGCAGTACTTC. Translation gives CASTRYYEQYF.

V is TRBV4-1 and J is TRBJ1-6, with D maybe TRBD1 (6 bases). V shed 1 base and J shed 8 bases, with 12 bases lying between them. The CDR3 covers 15 residues. Germline V CDR1 and CDR2: MGHRA, YSYEKL. The CDR3 here is CASSQAEKGDSPLHF. The DNA for the CDR3 is TGCGCCAGCAGCCAAGCGGAGAAGGGGGATTCACCCCTCCACTTT.

The rearrangement links TRBV7-2 to TRBJ1-2; D not resolved. The ends were cut back, 3 bases at V and 1 base at J, with 3 bases in the middle. The germline V gene encodes CDR1 SGHTA and CDR2 FQGNSA. The CDR3 totals 12 residues. The DNA of the CDR3 is TGTGCCAGCAGCTTGTATAACTATGGCTACACCTTC. As protein: CASSLYNYGYTF.

The CDR3 protein is CASSESSGGTQYF. The DNA for the CDR3 is TGTGCCAGCAGTGAATCTAGCGGGGGGACCCAGTACTTC. This chain connects TRBV2 to TRBJ2-5; the match to TRBD2 covers 10 bases. The CDR3 loop spans 13 amino acids. V lost 2 bases to trimming and J lost 7 bases; unmatched junction nucleotides: 1. Germline V gene data show CDR1 as SNHLY and CDR2 as FYNNEI.

The rearrangement uses TRBV5-5 and TRBJ1-1; D gene ambiguous. Trimming removed 1 base at V and 0 bases at J, with 7 bases between. Germline V lookup: CDR1 SGHKS, CDR2 YYEKEE (reference sequence). This CDR3 spans 14 amino acids. CDR3: CASSLKQMNTEAFF. CDR3 DNA sequence: TGTGCCAGCAGCTTGAAACAGATGAACACTGAAGCTTTCTTT. Full variable domain (remainder filled in from reference TRBV5-5 and TRBJ1-1): DAGVTQSPTHLIKTRGQQVTLRCSPISGHKSVSWYQQVLGQGPQFIFQYYEKEERGRGNFPDRFSARQFPNYSSELNVNALLLGDSALYLCASSLKQMNTEAFFGQGTRLTVV.

This clonotype has just a few counts. CDR3 loop: CAWRSSGNRYGEAFF. Here the CDR3 DNA reads TGTGCCTGGCGCAGCTCAGGGAACAGATATGGTGAAGCTTTCTTT. The chain carries TRBV30 and TRBJ1-1; D is perhaps TRBD1 (5 bases). In germline, CDR1 is GTSNPN, CDR2 SVGIG (reference sequence). This CDR3 has 15 residues. Trimming took off 5 bases at V and 7 bases at J, with 23 bases between the two ends.

This clonotype was detected only a few times. V and J are TRBV20-1 and TRBJ1-5; 8 nucleotides line up with TRBD1. This CDR3 is built from 16 residues. Germline lookup yields CDR1 DFQATT and CDR2 SNEGSKA (reference sequence). The V gene end was trimmed by 4 bases and the J gene end by 4 bases; junction bases not matched to a gene: 12. CDR3 DNA: TGCAGTGCTACCGCCGGACAGGGAAGTTGGAATCAGCCCCAGCATTTT. Encoded protein: CSATAGQGSWNQPQHF.

As for this clonotype: A junction end diverges from the germline sequence, so it may reflect a read error. The chain has TRBV18 and TRBJ1-4; TRBD1 agrees at 9 bases. The CDR3 loop spans 17 amino acids. CDR1 is KGHSH and CDR2 is LQKENI in the germline V gene. The CDR3 is CTSSPPLGQGFNEKLFF. As DNA, the CDR3 is TGTACCAGCTCACCACCGCTGGGACAGGGCTTCAATGAAAAACTGTTTTTT.

This rearrangement joins TRBV19 to TRBJ2-3; 7 bases match TRBD2. CDR1 is LNHDA and CDR2 is SQIVND in the germline V gene (reference sequence). The CDR3 covers 16 residues. V lost 2 bases and J lost 7; bases outside the gene matches: 12. The CDR3 DNA sequence: TGTGCCAGTAGTATATGGGCTAGCGGATCCCCACATACGCAGTATTTT. Translated, it gives CASSIWASGSPHTQYF.

This clonotype has only a few counts. The V and J genes are TRBV6-4 and TRBJ2-2; D gene uncertain. This CDR3 has 12 amino acids. The germline gives CDR1 MRHNA, CDR2 SNTAGT. V gave up 0 bases and J gave up 6 bases, with 2 bases separating them. CDR3 sequence (DNA): TGTGCCAGCAGTGACTCGTCCGGGGAGCTGTTTTTT. Protein: CASSDSSGELFF.

This clonotype was counted a few times. The chain recombines TRBV7-2 with TRBJ2-4, with D possibly being TRBD1 (6 bases). The CDR3 loop spans 14 amino acids. Trimming shortened V by 5 bases and J by 8 bases, and 16 bases separated the two germline ends. Per the germline V gene, CDR1 is SGHTA and CDR2 is FQGNSA. The CDR3 spells CASSPKPGAHIQYF. CDR3 sequence (DNA): TGTGCCAGCAGCCCGAAACCAGGGGCCCACATTCAGTACTTC. The full variable domain, completed using reference TRBV7-2 and TRBJ2-4, is GAGVSQSPSNKVTEKGKDVELRCDPISGHTALYWYRQSLGQGLEFLIYFQGNSAPDKSGLPSDRFSAERTGGSVSTLTIQRTQQEDSAVYLCASSPKPGAHIQYFGAGTRLSVL.

This clonotype turned up a few times. The chain employs TRBV29-1 and TRBJ1-1; unclear D gene. The V and J ends lost 2 bases and 0 bases respectively, with 10 bases between them. CDR1 and CDR2 (germline): SQVTM, ANQGSEA. The CDR3 covers 14 residues. CDR3 region: CSVEIHPMNTEAFF. The CDR3 DNA sequence: TGCAGCGTTGAAATACACCCCATGAACACTGAAGCTTTCTTT.

Only a few counts were recorded for this clonotype. One junction end does not reproduce the germline sequence, and a read error may be involved. The J gene is TRBJ2-5, the V gene TRBV20-1; D tentatively reads TRBD1 or TRBD2 (6 bases each). The CDR3 has 13 amino acids. Germline V CDR1 and CDR2: DFQATT, SNEGSKA (reference sequence). CDR3 in amino acids: CSANEGGQETQYF. For the CDR3, the DNA is TGCAGCGCTAACGAGGGGGGCCAAGAGACCCAGTACTTC.

The chain joins TRBV3-1 to TRBJ2-4; TRBD2 might be the D (7 bases). In germline, CDR1 is LGHDT, CDR2 YNNKEL (reference sequence). Trimming pared 4 bases from V and 1 base from J, leaving 17 bases between. The CDR3 is made up of 17 amino acids. CDR3 DNA: TGTGCCAGCAGCCCTACCCACAGGGAGGGGGCCAAAAACATTCAGTACTTC. Encoded protein: CASSPTHREGAKNIQYF.

The chain is built from TRBV12-3 or TRBV12-4 and TRBJ1-5, with a tentative D call TRBD1 (6 bases). Trimming removed 3 bases at V and 5 bases at J, with 17 bases between. The CDR3 spans 16 residues. CDR3 sequence reads: CASSLTGSWGDQPQHF. CDR3 coding DNA: TGTGCCAGCAGTTTGACAGGTAGTTGGGGGGATCAGCCCCAGCATTTT.

This rearrangement joins TRBV7-6 to TRBJ2-5; D uncertain. With 0 bases removed from V and 4 bases from J, the gap between germline ends came to 9 bases. CDR3 length: 14 residues. Germline V gene lookup returns CDR1 SGHVS and CDR2 FNYEAQ. The CDR3 DNA sequence: TGTGCCAGCAGCTTAGCAGAGGCAGTAGAGACCCAGTACTTC. It translates to CASSLAEAVETQYF. Combining the CDR3 with reference TRBV7-6 and TRBJ2-5 gives the whole variable domain GAGVSQSPRYKVTKRGQDVALRCDPISGHVSLYWYRQALGQGPEFLTYFNYEAQQDKSGLPNDRFSAERPEGSISTLTIQRTEQRDSAMYRCASSLAEAVETQYFGPGTRLLVL.

The chain is built from TRBV27 and TRBJ2-1; 8 nucleotides line up with TRBD2. Unmatched junction bases numbered 7, after V lost 6 bases and J lost 9 bases. The CDR3 length is 13 residues. From germline, CDR1 is MNHEY and CDR2 SMNVEV (reference sequence). The CDR3: CASRQPAGAEQFF. DNA of the CDR3: TGTGCCAGCAGACAACCAGCGGGAGCTGAGCAGTTCTTC.

The V and J genes are TRBV6-6 and TRBJ1-2, with D possibly TRBD1 on 5 matching bases. Trimming removed 11 bases at V and 4 bases at J, with 11 bases between. This CDR3 has 11 amino acids. CDR1 is MNHNY, CDR2 SVGAGI, per germline (reference sequence). Here the CDR3 DNA reads TGTGCCGGGGGACCAGGCTATGGCTACACCTTC. Protein: CAGGPGYGYTF.

This clonotype has a handful of counts. The chain combines TRBV18 with TRBJ2-1; D might be TRBD1 (5 bases). Between the trimmed V and J ends, which lost 2 bases and 2 bases, there was a span of 13 bases. Germline assignment: CDR1 KGHSH and CDR2 LQKENI. The length of the CDR3 is 16 residues. The CDR3: CASSPNRQGPYNEQFF. DNA for the CDR3: TGTGCCAGCTCACCAAATCGGCAGGGCCCCTACAATGAGCAGTTCTTC.

The table lists this clonotype with many counts. The CDR3 bases are TGCAGTGCGAAAACTCAACCCCCCCATACGCAGTATTTT. Translation: CSAKTQPPHTQYF. The chain has TRBV20-1 and TRBJ2-3, with D unclear. From germline, CDR1 is DFQATT and CDR2 SNEGSKA (reference sequence). V dropped 6 bases and J dropped 7 bases, with 17 bases sitting between them. The CDR3 is 13 residues long.

This clonotype was detected a few times. The V and J genes are TRBV28 and TRBJ1-4; D call uncertain. V lost 4 bases and J 10 bases, leaving 13 bases between the germline ends. This CDR3 spans 13 amino acids. Germline lookup yields CDR1 MDHEN and CDR2 SYDVKM. The CDR3 loop is CASSYGWFGKLFF. The CDR3 DNA reads TGTGCCAGCAGTTATGGGTGGTTTGGAAAACTGTTTTTT.

This chain links TRBV7-9 with TRBJ1-2; TRBD1 is a possible D gene (5 bases). Looked up from germline, CDR1 is SEHNR and CDR2 is FQNEAQ (reference sequence). V was trimmed by 6 bases and J by 2 bases, leaving 13 bases between them. The CDR3 length is 14 residues. In DNA form, the CDR3 reads TGTGCCAGCAGTCTAAGGGAGGGGAACTATGGCTACACCTTC. Its protein is CASSLREGNYGYTF.